These 26 T cell receptor beta chains were sequenced from one sample in a study of cytomegalovirus exposure and HLA in healthy donors. Primers for the PCR totalled 60 Vbeta and 13 Jbeta. Sequencing used immunoSEQ multiplex PCR; TCRdb keeps in-frame clones, though not all of them. The data contain over 120,000 clones, approximately 84% of them singletons. Sequenced: PBMCs. Receptors were obtained from an older woman in good health and CMV-seropositive.

V gene TRBV6-1 combines with J gene TRBJ1-3, with TRBD1 identical over 8 bases. The ends lost 2 bases at V and 8 bases at J; junction bases unmatched: 8. The CDR3 loop spans 15 amino acids. Germline assignment: CDR1 MNHNS and CDR2 SASEGT. CDR3 protein: CASSESRTGLDTIYF. The CDR3 DNA follows: TGTGCCAGCAGTGAATCACGGACAGGGCTGGACACCATATATTTT.

In DNA, the CDR3 is TGTGCCAGTAGTATTTCCGGGACTGCCCACAATGAGCAGTTCTTC. Its protein is CASSISGTAHNEQFF. The rearrangement joins TRBV19 to TRBJ2-1; tentative D call: TRBD2 (6 bases). V lost 3 bases to trimming and J lost 5 bases, with 14 bases between them. There are 15 residues in the CDR3. CDR1 is LNHDA, CDR2 SQIVND, per germline (reference sequence).

This chain links TRBV18 with TRBJ1-2; a weak D match, TRBD1 (6 bases). This CDR3 has 14 amino acids. Germline CDR1 is KGHSH and CDR2 is LQKENI. Trimming stripped 6 bases from V and 4 bases from J, with 15 bases between. DNA of the CDR3: TGTGCCAGCTCCCCCGGGGGGGGCATCTATGGCTACACCTTC. It encodes CASSPGGGIYGYTF.

The V gene is TRBV5-8, the J gene TRBJ2-4; weak D call: TRBD1 (6 bases). CDR3 length: 14 residues. The germline CDR1 and CDR2 sequences are SGHTS and YDEGEE. V lost 4 bases to trimming and J lost 5 bases, with 13 bases between them. Here the CDR3 reads CASSHGNRENIQYF. CDR3 DNA sequence: TGTGCCAGCAGCCACGGGAACAGGGAAAACATTCAGTACTTC.

The chain carries TRBV18 and TRBJ1-5, with D possibly matching TRBD1 (5 bases). The CDR3 length is 17 residues. Germline assignment: CDR1 KGHSH and CDR2 LQKENI. V was pared by 4 bases and J by 2 bases, with 18 bases between. The CDR3 sequence: CASSLKTGDYGNQPQHF. In DNA, the CDR3 is TGTGCCAGCTCACTCAAAACCGGGGACTATGGCAATCAGCCCCAGCATTTT.

This chain uses TRBV15 with TRBJ1-4; 8 nucleotides line up with TRBD1. Germline trimming cut 3 bases from V and 6 bases from J; bases unmatched to any gene: 6. CDR1 is LNHNV and CDR2 is YYDKDF in the germline V gene (reference sequence). CDR3 length equals 15 residues. The CDR3 protein is CATSRQGAGDEKLFF. CDR3 nucleotide sequence: TGTGCCACCAGCAGGCAGGGGGCTGGGGATGAAAAACTGTTTTTT.

The chain has TRBV19 and TRBJ2-7, with TRBD2 identical over 9 bases. The CDR3 covers 15 residues. V gave up 4 bases and J gave up 3 bases; unmatched junction bases: 7. CDR1 LNHDA and CDR2 SQIVND come from the germline V gene (reference sequence). CDR3 protein: CASSSLAGSLYEQYF. The DNA for the CDR3 is TGTGCCAGTAGTAGCCTAGCGGGGTCCCTCTACGAGCAGTACTTC.

The chain has TRBV9 and TRBJ2-2; 11 bases match TRBD2. Germline trimming cut 0 bases from V and 1 base from J; bases unmatched to any gene: 2. The CDR3 totals 17 residues. Germline CDR1 is SGDLS and CDR2 is YYNGEE. The CDR3 loop reads CASSVDLAGGNTGELFF. The CDR3 bases are TGTGCCAGCAGCGTAGATCTAGCGGGAGGGAACACCGGGGAGCTGTTTTTT.

The rearrangement uses TRBV7-9 and TRBJ1-1; maybe TRBD1 (5 bases). CDR1 is SEHNR and CDR2 is FQNEAQ in the germline V gene (reference sequence). The CDR3 runs 15 residues. Trimming shortened V by 1 base and J by 5 bases, and 14 bases separated the two germline ends. The CDR3 nucleotides are TGTGCCAGCAGCTTAGTGGGGGGAAGGAGAACTGAAGCTTTCTTT. Translating gives CASSLVGGRRTEAFF.

V usage is TRBV10-3 and J usage is TRBJ2-7; D is ambiguous. Germline V gene sequence: CDR1 ENHRY, CDR2 SYGVKD. V was clipped by 3 bases and J by 5 bases, with 5 bases between them. The CDR3 runs 11 residues. In DNA form, the CDR3 reads TGTGCCATCAGTGACCCGGACGAGCAGTACTTC. Translated, it gives CAISDPDEQYF.

The chain recombines TRBV7-2 with TRBJ2-7; 13 nucleotides line up with TRBD2. Germline V gene lookup returns CDR1 SGHTA and CDR2 FQGNSA. The ends lost 5 bases at V and 2 bases at J; junction bases unmatched: 3. The CDR3 runs 15 residues. The CDR3: CASSGGTSGTYEQYF. In nucleotides, the CDR3 is TGTGCCAGCAGCGGCGGGACTAGCGGGACCTACGAGCAGTACTTC.

This sequence joins TRBV6-5 and TRBJ1-1, with 8 nucleotides matching TRBD1. Trimming at V came to 1 base and at J to 4 bases, leaving 8 bases not matched to a gene. Germline lookup yields CDR1 MNHEY and CDR2 SVGAGI. The CDR3 consists of 16 residues. The CDR3 DNA sequence: TGTGCCAGCAGTTACTATGACAGGGGCGGTCGCACTGAAGCTTTCTTT. This codes for CASSYYDRGGRTEAFF.

The chain is built from TRBV18 and TRBJ2-4; 8 bases map to TRBD1. There are 14 residues in the CDR3. Germline CDR1 is KGHSH and CDR2 is LQKENI. Germline trimming cut 3 bases from V and 6 bases from J; bases unmatched to any gene: 4. CDR3 sequence reads: CASSPRTGLNIQYF. CDR3 in DNA: TGTGCCAGCTCACCGCGGACAGGGTTAAACATTCAGTACTTC.

The rearrangement uses TRBV28 and TRBJ2-4; tentative D call: TRBD1 (6 bases). This CDR3 region has 15 residues. Trimming left V 3 bases short and J 2 bases short, with 11 bases between. CDR1 is MDHEN, CDR2 SYDVKM, per germline. CDR3 sequence reads: CASSLSGGSKNIQYF. DNA of the CDR3: TGTGCCAGCAGTTTGTCTGGGGGCTCCAAAAACATTCAGTACTTC.

This sequence joins TRBV28 and TRBJ2-7; TRBD1 is a possible D gene (6 bases). Per germline, CDR1 MDHEN and CDR2 SYDVKM. V was clipped by 4 bases and J by 9 bases, with 16 bases between them. CDR3 size: 13 residues. The DNA of the CDR3 is TGTGCCAGCAGTTCCTACAGGGCCGCCTGGCAGTACTTC. This translates into CASSSYRAAWQYF.

The genes are TRBV11-2 and TRBJ2-5, with 7 bases lining up with TRBD2. Germline-derived CDR1 and CDR2 are SGHAT and FQNNGV. This CDR3 is 13 amino acids long. V shed 5 bases, J shed 3 bases, and the junction held 3 bases outside the gene matches. The CDR3 region has the DNA TGTGCCAGCAGCGGGGGAGGGAAAGAGACCCAGTACTTC. Amino acid sequence: CASSGGGKETQYF.

This clone was seen only a few times. For the CDR3, the DNA is TGTGCCAGCAGTGCCGGGACAGGCTACGAGCAGTACTTC. It translates to CASSAGTGYEQYF. The chain joins TRBV6-1 to TRBJ2-7; 8 bases align to TRBD1. Trimming at V came to 4 bases and at J to 3 bases, leaving 2 bases not matched to a gene. In germline, CDR1 is MNHNS, CDR2 SASEGT. This CDR3 is 13 amino acids long.

V usage is TRBV19 and J usage is TRBJ2-7; TRBD1 aligns across 9 bases. V was clipped by 5 bases and J by 5 bases; unmatched bases: 4. CDR1 and CDR2 (germline): LNHDA, SQIVND (reference sequence). There are 13 residues in the CDR3. CDR3 nucleotide sequence: TGTGCCAGTAGTGCCAACAGGGGGCACGAGCAGTACTTC. Translating it yields CASSANRGHEQYF.

The chain combines TRBV7-6 with TRBJ2-7; TRBD1 aligns across 9 bases. V was clipped by 1 base and J by 6 bases; unmatched bases: 10. The CDR3 spans 16 residues. Germline values: CDR1 SGHVS, CDR2 FNYEAQ. CDR3 region: CASSLESQGATGEQYF. CDR3 DNA: TGTGCCAGCAGCTTAGAATCACAGGGGGCAACGGGCGAGCAGTACTTC. Based on the CDR3 plus reference TRBV7-6 and TRBJ2-7, the full variable domain is GAGVSQSPRYKVTKRGQDVALRCDPISGHVSLYWYRQALGQGPEFLTYFNYEAQQDKSGLPNDRFSAERPEGSISTLTIQRTEQRDSAMYRCASSLESQGATGEQYFGPGTRLTVT.

The chain joins TRBV4-2 to TRBJ2-7; unclear D gene. The V gene's germline CDR1 is LGHNA and CDR2 YNFKEQ. CDR3 length: 15 amino acids. The germline V and J ends were trimmed by 1 base and 2 bases, with 12 bases remaining between them. The chain's CDR3 is CASSQGRLKPYEQYF. The CDR3 DNA follows: TGTGCCAGCAGCCAAGGGCGGTTGAAGCCCTACGAGCAGTACTTC.

V is TRBV29-1 and J is TRBJ2-4; TRBD1 might be the D (9 bases). The germline V gene encodes CDR1 SQVTM and CDR2 ANQGSEA. The CDR3 covers 17 residues. V lost 0 bases and J 7 bases, leaving 22 bases between the germline ends. CDR3: CSVEDFGGGTGSNIQYF. CDR3 DNA sequence: TGCAGCGTTGAAGATTTCGGGGGGGGGACAGGGTCGAACATTCAGTACTTC.

This clone was recorded a few times. This chain connects TRBV27 to TRBJ1-5, with D uncertain. CDR3 length equals 15 residues. In germline, CDR1 is MNHEY, CDR2 SMNVEV (reference sequence). Trimming shortened V by 0 bases and J by 3 bases, and 9 bases separated the two germline ends. DNA for the CDR3: TGTGCCAGCAGTTTATCTAGGGAGGCCAATCAGCCCCAGCATTTT. Amino acid sequence: CASSLSREANQPQHF.

The chain employs TRBV18 and TRBJ2-2; 9 bases are a match to TRBD2. The CDR3 is 14 amino acids. The ends lost 1 base at V and 8 bases at J; junction bases unmatched: 2. Germline CDR1 reads KGHSH; CDR2 reads LQKENI. CDR3 in amino acids: CASSPLAGAGELFF. The CDR3 DNA follows: TGTGCCAGCTCACCACTAGCGGGAGCGGGGGAGCTGTTTTTT.

This chain connects TRBV19 to TRBJ2-5; TRBD2 might be the D (6 bases). The J call may be incorrect, as the DNA end agrees better with TRBJ2-7. CDR1 LNHDA and CDR2 SQIVND come from the germline V gene (reference sequence). The CDR3 totals 12 residues. The CDR3 DNA sequence: TGTGCCAGTGGACGCGGGGAGTACGAGCAGTACTTC. Protein: CASGRGEYEQYF.

The V and J genes are TRBV18 and TRBJ2-3; the D is unclear. V was pared by 6 bases and J by 8 bases, with 9 bases between. CDR3 length: 11 amino acids. Per the germline V gene, CDR1 is KGHSH and CDR2 is LQKENI. The CDR3 bases are TGTGCCAGCTCCCTCCCAGGTACGCAGTATTTT. Translation gives CASSLPGTQYF. Full variable domain (missing parts from reference TRBV18 and TRBJ2-3): NAGVMQNPRHLVRRRGQEARLRCSPMKGHSHVYWYRQLPEEGLKFMVYLQKENIIDESGMPKERFSAEFPKEGPSILRIQQVVRGDSAAYFCASSLPGTQYFGPGTRLTVL.

The chain links TRBV5-4 to TRBJ2-3; 10 positions match TRBD2. V trimming: 4 bases; J trimming: 7 bases; junction bases outside the gene matches: 6. The CDR3 is 14 amino acids. Germline-derived CDR1 and CDR2 are SGHNT and YYREEE (reference sequence). CDR3 sequence: CASSEPAGGYTQYF. In DNA form, the CDR3 reads TGTGCCAGCAGCGAGCCAGCGGGAGGGTATACGCAGTATTTT.